This entry concerns a single TCR beta chain. Its antigen is not known. Produced via immunoSEQ multiplex PCR; TCRdb's table is partial and in-frame only. The sample lists approximately 150,000 clones; approximately 81% were seen once. V dropped 1 base and J dropped 2; count of bases not matched to a gene: 10. The CDR3 consists of 19 residues. Germline lookup yields CDR1 SGHTA and CDR2 FQGNSA. The source of the sample is a study of cytomegalovirus exposure and HLA in healthy donors. Study as a whole: Later, an analysis reported that the 95 to 150 validation repertoires had used the same platform as the approximately 660 first-cohort repertoires.

Study-wide results and caveats: The finding came from a later analysis; first-cohort TCR clusters tended to co-occur in the roughly 110 validation repertoires. Reported results showed that the classifier diagnosed cytomegalovirus status with high specificity and sensitivity. In vitro data verified a few CMV-associated chains as specific for CMV antigens.

The source of this sequence is a man aged 25 to 40 in good health and CMV-seropositive. The sample comprised PBMCs. The gene calls are TRBV7-2 and TRBJ2-1, with 11 nucleotides matching TRBD2. The chain's CDR3 is CASSLVLAGGPRTYNEQFF. DNA for the CDR3: TGTGCCAGCAGCTTAGTTTTAGCGGGAGGGCCTAGAACCTACAATGAGCAGTTCTTC.